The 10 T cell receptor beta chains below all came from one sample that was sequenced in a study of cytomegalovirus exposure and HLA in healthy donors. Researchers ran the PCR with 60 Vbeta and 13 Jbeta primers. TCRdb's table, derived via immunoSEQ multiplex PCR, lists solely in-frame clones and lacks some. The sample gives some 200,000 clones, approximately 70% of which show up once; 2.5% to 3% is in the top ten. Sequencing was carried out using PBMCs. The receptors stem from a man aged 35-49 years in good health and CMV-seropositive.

For the CDR3, the DNA is TGTGCCAGTAGTATAGGTAGCGGGGGCGGCACAGATACGCAGTATTTT. Translation: CASSIGSGGGTDTQYF. V gene TRBV19 combines with J gene TRBJ2-3; 9 nucleotides match TRBD2. V lost 1 base and J lost 1; bases outside the gene matches: 3. CDR3 size: 16 residues. The germline V gene has CDR1 LNHDA and CDR2 SQIVND (reference sequence).

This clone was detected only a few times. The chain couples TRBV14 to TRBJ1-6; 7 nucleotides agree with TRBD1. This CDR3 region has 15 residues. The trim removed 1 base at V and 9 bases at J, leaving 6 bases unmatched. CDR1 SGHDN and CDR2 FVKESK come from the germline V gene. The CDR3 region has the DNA TGTGCCAGCAGCCAAGCACAGGGGCAAGGTTCACCCCTCCACTTT. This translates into CASSQAQGQGSPLHF.

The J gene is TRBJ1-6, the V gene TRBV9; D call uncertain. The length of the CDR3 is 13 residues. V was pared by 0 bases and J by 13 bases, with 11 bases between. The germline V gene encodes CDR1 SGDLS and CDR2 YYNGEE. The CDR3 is CASSVVAGFPLHF. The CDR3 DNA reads TGTGCCAGCAGCGTAGTGGCCGGGTTTCCCCTCCACTTT.

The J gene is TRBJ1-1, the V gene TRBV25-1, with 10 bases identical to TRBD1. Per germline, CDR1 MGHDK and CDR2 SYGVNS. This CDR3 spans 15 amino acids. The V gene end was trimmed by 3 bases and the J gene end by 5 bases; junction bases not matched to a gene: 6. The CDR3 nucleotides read TGTGCCAGCAGTGATTCCCCGGGACAGGGGACTGAAGCTTTCTTT. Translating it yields CASSDSPGQGTEAFF.

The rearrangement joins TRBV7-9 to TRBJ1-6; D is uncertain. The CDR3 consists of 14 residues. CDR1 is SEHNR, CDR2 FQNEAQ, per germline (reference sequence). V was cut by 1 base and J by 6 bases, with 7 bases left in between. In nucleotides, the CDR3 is TGTGCCAGCAGCTTAGTGCCCAGTAATTCACCCCTCCACTTT. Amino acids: CASSLVPSNSPLHF.

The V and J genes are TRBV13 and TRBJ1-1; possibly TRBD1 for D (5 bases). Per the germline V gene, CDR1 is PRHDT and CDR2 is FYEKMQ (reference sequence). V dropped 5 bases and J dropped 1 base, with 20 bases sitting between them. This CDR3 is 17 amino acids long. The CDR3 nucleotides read TGTGCCAGCAGCCGAGGGAGTGGGACTCTAGGGAACACTGAAGCTTTCTTT. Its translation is CASSRGSGTLGNTEAFF.

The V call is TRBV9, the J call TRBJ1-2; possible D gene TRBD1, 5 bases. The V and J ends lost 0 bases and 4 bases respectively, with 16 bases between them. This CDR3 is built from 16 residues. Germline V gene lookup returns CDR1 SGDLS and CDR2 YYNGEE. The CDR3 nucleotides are TGTGCCAGCAGCGTAGCTTTAACAGGTGACCCCTATGGCTACACCTTC. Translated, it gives CASSVALTGDPYGYTF.

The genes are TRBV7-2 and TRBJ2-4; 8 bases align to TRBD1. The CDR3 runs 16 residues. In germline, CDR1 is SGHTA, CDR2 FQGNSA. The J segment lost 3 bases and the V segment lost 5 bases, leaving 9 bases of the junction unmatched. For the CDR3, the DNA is TGTGCCAGCAGCCCCCCCAGGGGGCGCGGCAAAAACATTCAGTACTTC. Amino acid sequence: CASSPPRGRGKNIQYF.

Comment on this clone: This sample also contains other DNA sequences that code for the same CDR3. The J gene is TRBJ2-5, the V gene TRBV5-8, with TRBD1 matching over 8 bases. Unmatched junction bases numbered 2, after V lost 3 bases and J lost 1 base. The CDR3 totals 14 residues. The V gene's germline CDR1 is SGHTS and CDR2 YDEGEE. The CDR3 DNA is TGTGCCAGCAGCTCCGGACAGGGCCAAGAGACCCAGTACTTC. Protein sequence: CASSSGQGQETQYF.

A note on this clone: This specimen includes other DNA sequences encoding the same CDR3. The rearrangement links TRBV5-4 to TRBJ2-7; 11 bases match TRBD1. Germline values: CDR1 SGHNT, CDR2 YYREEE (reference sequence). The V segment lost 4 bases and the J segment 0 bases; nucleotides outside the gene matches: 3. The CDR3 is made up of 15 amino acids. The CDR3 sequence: CASSRGTGGSYEQYF. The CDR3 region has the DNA TGTGCCAGCAGCCGAGGGACAGGGGGCTCCTACGAGCAGTACTTC.